This T cell receptor (beta chain) was captured by sequencing in a study of cytomegalovirus exposure and HLA in healthy donors. Study-wide points: Sequence variants that were highly shared formed a cluster that was likely a sequencing artifact. The classifier reportedly diagnosed cytomegalovirus status with high sensitivity and specificity.

V was clipped by 7 bases and J by 7 bases, with 20 bases between them. The germline V gene has CDR1 MNHNS and CDR2 SASEGT. The CDR3 has 15 residues. About this clone itself: Its antigen is still unknown.

PCR involved 60 Vbeta and 13 Jbeta primers. Produced via immunoSEQ multiplex PCR; TCRdb's table is partial and in-frame only. This sample carries about 86,000 clones, 70% to 85% of them seen once, and the ten largest clones take under 8.5%. Sequencing was done on a sample of PBMCs. This receptor was obtained from a man between 60 and 70 years old in good health and CMV-seronegative. The V call is TRBV6-1, the J call TRBJ1-5, with D unresolved. CDR3 sequence: CASIAAQDARQPQHF. In nucleotides, the CDR3 is TGTGCCAGCATCGCTGCCCAGGATGCCCGCCAGCCCCAGCATTTT.